This T cell receptor (beta chain) is drawn from a study of blood T cell repertoires in COVID-19. Study-level information: COVID-19 samples, acute and convalescent, were from the United States, Italy and Spain. In each case, the material was cDNA or gDNA derived from T cells, B-cell-depleted T cells, or PBMCs.

Trimming took 2 bases from V and 5 from J, leaving 6 bases between them. The CDR3 totals 13 residues. The V gene's germline CDR1 is LNHDA and CDR2 SQIVND (reference sequence). Per the original data handling: Reference gene primer amplification gave estimated nucleated cell counts. Generated by immunoSEQ multiplex PCR, the TCRdb table keeps only in-frame clones and is missing some. That table furnishes V, J and clone size, whereas the DNA furnished D and trimming. The repertoire holds roughly 120,000 clones, with about 86% as singletons. This TCR was sampled from a man between 65 and 85 years old who had recovered from COVID-19. The rearrangement links TRBV19 to TRBJ2-2; tentatively, D is TRBD1 (6 bases). The sequencing sample was made of peripheral blood. The CDR3 DNA is TGTGCCAGTAGTATAAGGGGGACCGGGGAGCTGTTTTTT. Amino acid sequence: CASSIRGTGELFF.